The entry below gives a single TCR beta chain sequence along with its context. The record originates from a study of blood T cell repertoires in COVID-19. As for the study in general: Nucleic acid was either cDNA or gDNA, and it came from T cells, B-cell-depleted T cells, or PBMCs.

As handled by the study authors: Reference gene primer amplification gave estimated nucleated cell counts. Sequencing used immunoSEQ multiplex PCR; TCRdb keeps in-frame clones, though not all of them. V and J calls and clone size follow that table, whereas D and trimming were derived from the DNA. The table lists hundreds of thousands of clones, 85% to 90% of them singletons. V shed 3 bases, J shed 1 base, and the junction held 2 bases outside the gene matches. Germline CDR1 SGDLS, CDR2 YYNGEE. This CDR3 is 15 amino acids long. The source material was peripheral blood. The receptor's source is an elderly man with acute or convalescent COVID-19. The chain joins TRBV9 to TRBJ1-4, with 8 bases fitting TRBD1. In nucleotides, the CDR3 is TGTGCCAGCAGCGAAGGACAGGGAACTAATGAAAAACTGTTTTTT. This translates into CASSEGQGTNEKLFF.